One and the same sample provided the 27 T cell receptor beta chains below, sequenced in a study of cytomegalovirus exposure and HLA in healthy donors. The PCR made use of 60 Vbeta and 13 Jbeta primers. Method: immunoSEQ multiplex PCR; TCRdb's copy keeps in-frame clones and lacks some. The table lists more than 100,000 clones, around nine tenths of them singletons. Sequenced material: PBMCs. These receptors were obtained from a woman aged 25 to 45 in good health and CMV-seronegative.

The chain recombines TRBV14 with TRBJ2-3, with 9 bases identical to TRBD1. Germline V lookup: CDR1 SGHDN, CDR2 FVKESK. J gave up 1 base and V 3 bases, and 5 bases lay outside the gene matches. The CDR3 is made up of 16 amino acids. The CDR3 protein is CASSHYGDRGTDTQYF. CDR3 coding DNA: TGTGCCAGCAGCCACTATGGGGACAGGGGCACAGATACGCAGTATTTT.

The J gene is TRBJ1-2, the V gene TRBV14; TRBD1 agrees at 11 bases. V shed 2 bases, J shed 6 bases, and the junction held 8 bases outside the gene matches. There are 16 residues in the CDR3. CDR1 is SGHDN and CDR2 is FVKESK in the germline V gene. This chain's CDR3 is CASSQNWTGGADGYTF. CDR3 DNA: TGTGCCAGCAGCCAAAATTGGACAGGGGGCGCCGATGGCTACACCTTC.

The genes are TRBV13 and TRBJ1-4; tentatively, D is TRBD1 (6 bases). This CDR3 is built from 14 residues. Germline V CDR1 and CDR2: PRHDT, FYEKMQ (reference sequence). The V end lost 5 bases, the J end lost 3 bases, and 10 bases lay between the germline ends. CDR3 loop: CASSARGPNEKLFF. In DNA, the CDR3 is TGTGCCAGCAGCGCCAGGGGTCCTAATGAAAAACTGTTTTTT.

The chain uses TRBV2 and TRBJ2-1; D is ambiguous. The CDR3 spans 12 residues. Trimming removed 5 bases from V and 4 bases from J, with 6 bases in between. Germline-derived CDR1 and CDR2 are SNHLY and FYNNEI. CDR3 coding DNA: TGTGCCAGCAGTCCACAGTACAATGAGCAGTTCTTC. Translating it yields CASSPQYNEQFF.

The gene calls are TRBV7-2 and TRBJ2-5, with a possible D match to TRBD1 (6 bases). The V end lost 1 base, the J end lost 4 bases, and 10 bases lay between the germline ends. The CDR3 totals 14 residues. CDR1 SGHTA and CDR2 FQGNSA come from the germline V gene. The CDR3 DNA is TGTGCCAGCAGCTTAGAAGCAGGGGCAGAGACCCAGTACTTC. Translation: CASSLEAGAETQYF.

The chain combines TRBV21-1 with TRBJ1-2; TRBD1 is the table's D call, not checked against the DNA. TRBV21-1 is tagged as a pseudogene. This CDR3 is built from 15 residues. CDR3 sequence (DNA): TGTGCCAGCAGCAAAGGTTGGCAGATTAACTATGGCTACACCTTC. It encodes CASSKGWQINYGYTF.

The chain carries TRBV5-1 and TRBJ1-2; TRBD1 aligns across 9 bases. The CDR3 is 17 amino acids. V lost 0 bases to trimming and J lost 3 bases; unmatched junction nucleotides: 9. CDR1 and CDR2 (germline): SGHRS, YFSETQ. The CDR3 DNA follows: TGCGCCAGCAGCTTGGAATCTGGGACAGGGTTCCACTATGGCTACACCTTC. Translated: CASSLESGTGFHYGYTF.

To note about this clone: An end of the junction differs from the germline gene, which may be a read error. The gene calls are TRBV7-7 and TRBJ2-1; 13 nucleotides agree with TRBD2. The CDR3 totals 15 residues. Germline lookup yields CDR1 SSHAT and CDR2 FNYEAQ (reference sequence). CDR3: CASSQGLAGNNEQFF. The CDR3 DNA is TGTGCTAGCAGCCAGGGACTAGCGGGGAACAATGAGCAGTTCTTC.

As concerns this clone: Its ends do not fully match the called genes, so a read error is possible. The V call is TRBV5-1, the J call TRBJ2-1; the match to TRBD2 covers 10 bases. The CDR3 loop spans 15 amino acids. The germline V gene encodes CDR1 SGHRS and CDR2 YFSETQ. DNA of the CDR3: TGCGTCAGCAGCTTAGGACTAGCGGTTTACAATGAGCAGTTCTTC. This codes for CVSSLGLAVYNEQFF. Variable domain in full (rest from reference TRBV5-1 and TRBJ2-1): KAGVTQTPRYLIKTRGQQVTLSCSPISGHRSVSWYQQTPGQGLQFLFEYFSETQRNKGNFPGRFSGRQFSNSRSEMNVSTLELGDSALYLCVSSLGLAVYNEQFFGPGTRLTVL.

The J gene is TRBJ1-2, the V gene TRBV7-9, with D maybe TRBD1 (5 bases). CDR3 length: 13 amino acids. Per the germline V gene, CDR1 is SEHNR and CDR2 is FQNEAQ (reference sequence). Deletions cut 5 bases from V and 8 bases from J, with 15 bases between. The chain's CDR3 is CASSPEEGVGYTF. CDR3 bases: TGTGCCAGCAGCCCCGAGGAAGGGGTCGGCTACACCTTC. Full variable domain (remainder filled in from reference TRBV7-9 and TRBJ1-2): DTGVSQNPRHKITKRGQNVTFRCDPISEHNRLYWYRQTLGQGPEFLTYFQNEAQLEKSRLLSDRFSAERPKGSFSTLEIQRTEQGDSAMYLCASSPEEGVGYTFGSGTRLTVV.

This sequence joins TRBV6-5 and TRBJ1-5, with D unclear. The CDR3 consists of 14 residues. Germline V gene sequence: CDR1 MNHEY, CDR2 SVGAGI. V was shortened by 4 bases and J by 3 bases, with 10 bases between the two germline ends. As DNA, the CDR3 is TGTGCCAGCAGTTCCCGACACTTCAATCAGCCCCAGCATTTT. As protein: CASSSRHFNQPQHF.

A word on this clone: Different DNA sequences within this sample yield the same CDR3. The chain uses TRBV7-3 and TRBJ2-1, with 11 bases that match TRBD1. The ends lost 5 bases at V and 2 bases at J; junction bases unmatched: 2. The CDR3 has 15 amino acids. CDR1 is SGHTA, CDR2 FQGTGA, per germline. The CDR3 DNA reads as TGTGCCAGCAGCCTGGGACAGGGGGCCTACAATGAGCAGTTCTTC. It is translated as CASSLGQGAYNEQFF.

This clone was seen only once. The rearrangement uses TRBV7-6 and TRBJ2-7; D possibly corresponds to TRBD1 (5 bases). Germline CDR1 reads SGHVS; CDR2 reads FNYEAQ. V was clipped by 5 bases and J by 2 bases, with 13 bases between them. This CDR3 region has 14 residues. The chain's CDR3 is CASSQGQGTYEQYF. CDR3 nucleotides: TGTGCCAGCAGCCAAGGGCAGGGAACCTACGAGCAGTACTTC. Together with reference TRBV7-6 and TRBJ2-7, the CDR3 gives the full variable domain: GAGVSQSPRYKVTKRGQDVALRCDPISGHVSLYWYRQALGQGPEFLTYFNYEAQQDKSGLPNDRFSAERPEGSISTLTIQRTEQRDSAMYRCASSQGQGTYEQYFGPGTRLTVT.

The CDR3 sequence: CASSPGQGPSANYGYTF. As DNA, the CDR3 is TGTGCCAGCAGCCCTGGACAGGGTCCTTCTGCTAACTATGGCTACACCTTC. The V and J genes are TRBV7-2 and TRBJ1-2; 8 positions match TRBD1. J gave up 0 bases and V 5 bases, and 11 bases lay outside the gene matches. This CDR3 spans 17 amino acids. Germline CDR1 and CDR2: SGHTA and FQGNSA.

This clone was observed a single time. CDR3: CASSSTGYTEAFF. CDR3 nucleotide sequence: TGTGCCAGCAGCTCGACAGGGTACACTGAAGCTTTCTTT. The rearrangement joins TRBV7-9 to TRBJ1-1; 7 nucleotides line up with TRBD1. This CDR3 is built from 13 residues. Germline V lookup: CDR1 SEHNR, CDR2 FQNEAQ (reference sequence). The ends lost 4 bases at V and 3 bases at J; junction bases unmatched: 2.

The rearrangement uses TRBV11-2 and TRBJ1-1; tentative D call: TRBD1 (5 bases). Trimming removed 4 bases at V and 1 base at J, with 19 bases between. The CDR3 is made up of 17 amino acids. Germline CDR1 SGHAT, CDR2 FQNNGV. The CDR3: CASSWGDRRTSNTEAFF. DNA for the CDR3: TGTGCCAGCAGCTGGGGGGACCGCCGAACCTCGAACACTGAAGCTTTCTTT.

CDR3 amino acids: CASSQERGLADEQYF. DNA for the CDR3: TGCGCCAGCAGCCAAGAAAGGGGACTAGCGGACGAGCAGTACTTC. This chain connects TRBV4-3 to TRBJ2-7, with 11 bases fitting TRBD2. This CDR3 region has 15 residues. Per germline, CDR1 LGHNA and CDR2 YSLEER. V trimming: 0 bases; J trimming: 5 bases; junction bases outside the gene matches: 3.

This CDR3 is CASSQRGRTDTQYF. The CDR3 bases are TGTGCCAGCAGCCAAAGGGGGCGCACAGATACGCAGTATTTT. V usage is TRBV5-4 and J usage is TRBJ2-3; 7 bases are a match to TRBD1. The germline CDR1 and CDR2 sequences are SGHNT and YYREEE (reference sequence). After removal of 4 bases from V and 1 base from J, the junction contained 3 bases not matched to a gene. The CDR3 is 14 amino acids.

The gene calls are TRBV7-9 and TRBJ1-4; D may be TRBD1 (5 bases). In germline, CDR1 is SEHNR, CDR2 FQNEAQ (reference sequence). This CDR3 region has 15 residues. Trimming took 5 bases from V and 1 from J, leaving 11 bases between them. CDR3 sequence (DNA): TGTGCCAGCAGCCCTTCGGGGGGAACTAATGAAAAACTGTTTTTT. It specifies CASSPSGGTNEKLFF.

In DNA, the CDR3 is TGTGCCAGCAGCTTGGGGCCAGGGGACACTGAAGCTTTCTTT. As protein: CASSLGPGDTEAFF. The chain is built from TRBV5-5 and TRBJ1-1, with D perhaps matching TRBD1 (6 bases). V was clipped by 0 bases and J by 3 bases, with 9 bases between them. In germline, CDR1 is SGHKS, CDR2 YYEKEE (reference sequence). The CDR3 is 14 amino acids.

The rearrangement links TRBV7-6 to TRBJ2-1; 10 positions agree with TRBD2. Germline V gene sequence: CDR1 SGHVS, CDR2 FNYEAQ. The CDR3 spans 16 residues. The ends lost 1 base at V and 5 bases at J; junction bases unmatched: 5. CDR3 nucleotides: TGTGCCAGCAGCTTAGGGACTAGCGGTCCCCACAATGAGCAGTTCTTC. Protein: CASSLGTSGPHNEQFF.

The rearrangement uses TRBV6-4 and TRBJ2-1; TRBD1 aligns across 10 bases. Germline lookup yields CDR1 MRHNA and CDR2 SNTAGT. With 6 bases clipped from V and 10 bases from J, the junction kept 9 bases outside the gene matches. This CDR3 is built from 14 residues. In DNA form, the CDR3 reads TGTGCCAGCAGCCCGGGACAGGGGCCCTCCGAGCAGTTCTTC. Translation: CASSPGQGPSEQFF.

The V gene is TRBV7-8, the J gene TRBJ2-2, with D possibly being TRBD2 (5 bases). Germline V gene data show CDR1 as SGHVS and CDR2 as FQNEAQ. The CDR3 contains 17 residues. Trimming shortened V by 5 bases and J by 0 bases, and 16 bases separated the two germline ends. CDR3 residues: CASSHPARGSNTGELFF. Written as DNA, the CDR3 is TGTGCCAGCAGCCATCCGGCACGGGGATCGAACACCGGGGAGCTGTTTTTT.

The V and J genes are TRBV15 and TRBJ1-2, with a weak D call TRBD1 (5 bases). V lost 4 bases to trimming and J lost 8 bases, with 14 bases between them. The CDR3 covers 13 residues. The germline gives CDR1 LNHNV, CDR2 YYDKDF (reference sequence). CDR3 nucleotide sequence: TGTGCCACCAGCAAGCAGGGCTCGGAAGGCTACACCTTC. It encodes CATSKQGSEGYTF.

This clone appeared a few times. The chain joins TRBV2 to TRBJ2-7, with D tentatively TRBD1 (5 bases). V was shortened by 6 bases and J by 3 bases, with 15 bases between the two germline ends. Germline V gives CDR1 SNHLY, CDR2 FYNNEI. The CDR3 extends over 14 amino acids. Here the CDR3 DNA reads TGTGCCAGCAGAAGCGACAGAGACCACTACGAGCAGTACTTC. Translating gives CASRSDRDHYEQYF.

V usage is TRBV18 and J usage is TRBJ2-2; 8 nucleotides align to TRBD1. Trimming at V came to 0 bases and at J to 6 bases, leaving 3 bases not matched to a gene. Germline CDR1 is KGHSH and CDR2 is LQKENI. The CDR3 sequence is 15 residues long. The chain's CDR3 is CASSPPPGGSGELFF. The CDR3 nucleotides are TGTGCCAGCTCACCACCGCCAGGGGGCTCCGGGGAGCTGTTTTTT.

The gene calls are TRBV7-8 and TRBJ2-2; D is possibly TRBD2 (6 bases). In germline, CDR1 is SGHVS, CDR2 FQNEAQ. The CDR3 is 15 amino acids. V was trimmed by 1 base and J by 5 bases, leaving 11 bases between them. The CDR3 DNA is TGTGCCAGCAGCTTAGACTCGCGGGATACCGGGGAGCTGTTTTTT. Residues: CASSLDSRDTGELFF.